This T cell receptor beta chain was sequenced in a study of cytomegalovirus exposure and HLA in healthy donors. General observations from the study: The TCR clusters that emerged in the first cohort tended, a later analysis found, to co-occur in the 110 or so validation repertoires. CMV antigen specificity of a few CMV-associated chains was confirmed in vitro. Altogether, some 160 TCR beta chains were recorded as cytomegalovirus-associated.

As regards this clone: Antigen unknown.

Assay: immunoSEQ multiplex PCR; the TCRdb copy retains only in-frame clones and omits some. Of tens of thousands of clones in the sample, 90% to 95% were seen once. Germline V lookup: CDR1 SGHDT, CDR2 YYEEEE. After removal of 1 base from V and 5 bases from J, the junction contained 11 bases not matched to a gene. The CDR3 is 16 residues long. What was sequenced was PBMCs. J is TRBJ1-1 and V is TRBV5-6, with 7 bases identical to TRBD1. This receptor was obtained from a young woman in good health and CMV-seronegative. Written as DNA, the CDR3 is TGTGCCAGCAGCTTGAGGGGTGGCAGGGGGGTTACTGAAGCTTTCTTT. It translates to CASSLRGGRGVTEAFF.